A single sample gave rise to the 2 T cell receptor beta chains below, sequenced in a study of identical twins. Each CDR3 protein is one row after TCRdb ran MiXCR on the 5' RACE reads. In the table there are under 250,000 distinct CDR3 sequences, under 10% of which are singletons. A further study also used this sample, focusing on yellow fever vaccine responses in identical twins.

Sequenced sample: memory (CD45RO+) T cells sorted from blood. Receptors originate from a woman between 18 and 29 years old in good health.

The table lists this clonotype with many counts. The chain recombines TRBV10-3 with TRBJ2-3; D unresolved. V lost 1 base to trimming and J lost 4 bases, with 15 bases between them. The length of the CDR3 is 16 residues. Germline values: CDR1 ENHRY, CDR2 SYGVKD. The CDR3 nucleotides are TGTGCCATCAGTGAGTTGCCGACCGACGGGTCAGATACGCAGTATTTT. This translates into CAISELPTDGSDTQYF.

The CDR3 protein is CASSLPGGSLKFF. The CDR3 DNA is TGTGCCAGCAGTTTGCCGGGCGGGAGTTTAAAGTTCTTC. The J gene is TRBJ2-1, the V gene TRBV28; 7 bases are shared with TRBD2. The V gene end was trimmed by 3 bases and the J gene end by 14 bases; junction bases not matched to a gene: 10. The CDR3 covers 13 residues. CDR1 MDHEN and CDR2 SYDVKM come from the germline V gene.